This is a list of T cell receptor beta chains from one sample in a study of blood T cell repertoires in COVID-19. The table came from immunoSEQ multiplex PCR; TCRdb's copy has only in-frame clones and leaves some out. Of approximately 350,000 clones listed, 85% to 90% are singletons. The sample comprised peripheral blood. The receptor source for this set is a woman in her 70s with COVID-19, enrolled during active disease. Each CDR3 is given with its conserved first and last residue. D genes are given only for firm matches. Expanded clones are given a class, and other clones once, few, many or no size at all.

d_gene,v_gene,j_gene,abundance,CDR3aa,CDR3nt
-,TRBV27,TRBJ1-3,-,CASSLSSSSGNTIYF,TGTGCCAGCAGTTTATCGTCCAGCTCTGGAAACACCATATATTTT
TRBD1,TRBV6-1,TRBJ1-2,-,CASSDRQFPRQGSYGYTF,TGTGCCAGCAGTGATCGACAATTCCCCCGACAGGGAAGCTATGGCTACACCTTC
-,TRBV6-6,TRBJ2-5,-,CASSPLAQVETQYF,TGTGCCAGCAGTCCACTAGCCCAAGTAGAGACCCAGTACTTC
-,TRBV24-1,TRBJ1-1,-,CATSDNTDTEAFF,TGTGCCACCAGTGACAACACAGACACTGAAGCTTTCTTT
TRBD2,TRBV9,TRBJ2-1,-,CASSAVTGTSGDNEQFF,TGTGCCAGCAGCGCCGTAACCGGGACTAGCGGGGACAATGAGCAGTTCTTC
-,TRBV19,TRBJ1-3,-,CASSIRGDSGNTIYF,TGTGCCAGTAGTATCAGGGGAGACTCTGGAAACACCATATATTTT
-,TRBV6-5,TRBJ2-7,few,CASSYSGGGLTYEQYF,TGTGCCAGCAGTTACTCTGGCGGGGGCCTGACCTACGAGCAGTACTTC
TRBD1,TRBV19,TRBJ1-2,-,CASSIALLGQGNYGYTF,TGTGCCAGTAGTATAGCCCTCCTCGGACAGGGAAACTATGGCTACACCTTC
TRBD1,TRBV28,TRBJ1-2,-,CASSSSGGGYTF,TGTGCCAGCAGCTCATCAGGGGGAGGCTACACCTTC
TRBD1,TRBV24-1,TRBJ2-2,-,CATSDLQGRGLNTGELFF,TGTGCCACCAGTGATTTGCAGGGCAGGGGGCTTAACACCGGGGAGCTGTTTTTT
-,TRBV7-2,TRBJ1-1,-,CASSLEHLNTEAFF,TGTGCCAGCAGCTTAGAACATTTGAACACTGAAGCTTTCTTT
-,TRBV7-2,TRBJ1-3,-,CASSLRISTAHSGNTIYF,TGTGCCAGCAGCTTACGCATTTCGACAGCTCATTCTGGAAACACCATATATTTT
TRBD2,TRBV29-1,TRBJ2-5,-,CSVGSGEETQYF,TGCAGCGTTGGAAGCGGGGAAGAGACCCAGTACTTC
-,TRBV2,TRBJ1-1,-,CASSELAGLTEAFF,TGTGCCAGCAGTGAATTGGCGGGACTCACTGAAGCTTTCTTT
TRBD1,TRBV18,TRBJ2-2,once,CASSPYGQGRTGELFF,TGTGCCAGCTCACCCTACGGACAGGGGAGAACGGGGGAGCTGTTTTTT
TRBD2,TRBV24-1,TRBJ2-1,-,CATSDPGLVKINEQFF,TGTGCCACCAGTGACCCGGGACTAGTCAAAATCAATGAGCAGTTCTTC
-,TRBV9,TRBJ1-4,-,CASSPDRFADEKLFF,TGTGCCAGCAGCCCAGACAGGTTTGCGGATGAAAAACTGTTTTTT
TRBD2,TRBV3-1/TRBV3-2,TRBJ2-3,-,CASSQEGGGLVVVTDTQYF,TGTGCCAGCAGCCAAGAAGGGGGGGGACTAGTTGTAGTGACAGATACGCAGTATTTT
TRBD2,TRBV10-3,TRBJ2-5,-,CAIRASGGVQETQYF,TGTGCCATCAGAGCTAGCGGGGGGGTTCAAGAGACCCAGTACTTC
TRBD1,TRBV5-4,TRBJ1-2,-,CASSSDGGTANYGYTF,TGTGCCAGCAGTTCAGACGGTGGGACAGCCAACTATGGCTACACCTTC
TRBD2,TRBV5-1,TRBJ2-3,few,CASSFLAGTTDTQYF,TGCGCCAGCAGCTTCCTAGCGGGTACAACAGATACGCAGTATTTT
-,TRBV13,TRBJ2-2,-,CASSTGTGELFF,TGTGCCAGCAGTACAGGGACCGGGGAGCTGTTTTTT
TRBD1,TRBV2,TRBJ1-4,-,CASRDRGEKLFF,TGTGCCAGCAGGGACAGGGGAGAAAAACTGTTTTTT
TRBD1,TRBV6-5,TRBJ1-5,-,CASSSDRGLDQPQHF,TGTGCCAGCAGCTCGGACAGGGGGCTTGATCAGCCCCAGCATTTT
-,TRBV3-1/TRBV3-2,TRBJ1-6,-,CASSPWRDNSPLHF,TGTGCCAGCAGCCCGTGGAGGGATAATTCACCCCTCCACTTT
-,TRBV30,TRBJ2-7,-,CAWGGKPEGEQYF,TGTGCCTGGGGTGGGAAGCCAGAGGGCGAGCAGTACTTC
TRBD1,TRBV19,TRBJ2-7,-,CASSHRGLYEQYF,TGTGCCAGTAGTCACAGGGGTCTCTACGAGCAGTACTTC
TRBD1,TRBV5-1,TRBJ2-5,-,CASSRTGQTQETQYF,TGCGCCAGCAGCCGAACGGGACAGACCCAAGAGACCCAGTACTTC
TRBD1,TRBV7-2,TRBJ1-1,-,CASSTQGSGTEAFF,TGTGCCAGCAGCACACAGGGGTCGGGCACTGAAGCTTTCTTT
TRBD1,TRBV11-2,TRBJ2-7,-,CASNLGGSEQYF,TGTGCCAGCAACTTAGGGGGCTCCGAGCAGTACTTC
-,TRBV6-5,TRBJ2-1,-,CASSLRDNEQFF,TGTGCCAGCAGCCTCAGGGATAATGAGCAGTTCTTC
-,TRBV4-2,TRBJ1-2,-,CASSQEFRGALGYTF,TGTGCCAGCAGCCAAGAATTTCGGGGGGCGCTTGGCTACACCTTC
TRBD1,TRBV29-1,TRBJ1-1,-,CSAQEGATEAFF,TGCAGCGCCCAGGAGGGGGCAACTGAAGCTTTCTTT
-,TRBV5-1,TRBJ2-1,once,CASSLDGYNEQFF,TGCGCCAGCAGCTTGGACGGTTACAATGAGCAGTTCTTC
-,TRBV19,TRBJ1-3,-,CASRAFSGNTIYF,TGTGCCAGTAGAGCCTTCTCTGGAAACACCATATATTTT
-,TRBV30,TRBJ1-5,-,CAWSVRGGRAQPQHF,TGTGCCTGGAGTGTACGGGGTGGCCGGGCTCAGCCCCAGCATTTT
TRBD2,TRBV30,TRBJ2-7,-,CAWSVTGGLNEQYF,TGTGCCTGGAGTGTGACGGGGGGGCTCAACGAGCAGTACTTC